These 23 T cell receptor beta chains were sequenced from one sample in a study of T cell responses to AZD1222 COVID-19 vaccine. Profiled with immunoSEQ multiplex PCR; TCRdb holds only in-frame clones, not every one. The profile shows 110,000 or so clones, approximately 90% of them singletons. Sequenced here: peripheral blood, sampled 28 days after the second AZD1222 dose. The receptors come from an adult who received the AZD1222 COVID-19 vaccine.

The chain links TRBV6-5 to TRBJ2-3; perhaps TRBD1 as D (5 bases). V lost 7 bases to trimming and J lost 2 bases, with 16 bases between them. Per germline, CDR1 MNHEY and CDR2 SVGAGI. This CDR3 has 15 residues. DNA for the CDR3: TGTGCCAGCATCCAGGGTTGGCAGCTCACAGATACGCAGTATTTT. The encoded protein is CASIQGWQLTDTQYF.

The rearrangement links TRBV5-6 to TRBJ1-1; D gene unclear. The V and J ends lost 3 bases and 4 bases respectively, with 13 bases between them. The CDR3 has 14 residues. Germline CDR1 reads SGHDT; CDR2 reads YYEEEE. CDR3 DNA: TGTGCCAGCAGCTCGGACGGGAGAGCCACTGAAGCTTTCTTT. It codes for CASSSDGRATEAFF.

This clone turned up a few times. CDR3 sequence reads: CASSLSGAGETQYF. The CDR3, as DNA: TGTGCCAGCAGCTTGAGCGGGGCTGGAGAGACCCAGTACTTC. The chain combines TRBV5-4 with TRBJ2-5, with TRBD2 matching over 7 bases. After removal of 1 base from V and 4 bases from J, the junction contained 4 bases not matched to a gene. This CDR3 region has 14 residues. The germline V gene has CDR1 SGHNT and CDR2 YYREEE (reference sequence).

The rearrangement joins TRBV3-1 (or the pseudogene TRBV3-2) to TRBJ2-1; D perhaps matches TRBD1 (8 bases). The CDR3 consists of 14 residues. Trimming removed 8 bases at V and 8 bases at J, with 19 bases between. The germline V gene has CDR1 LGHDT and CDR2 YNNKEL (reference sequence). CDR3 DNA sequence: TGTGCCAGCCGATTAACAGGGGGGGGCGATGAGCAGTTCTTC. Its translation: CASRLTGGGDEQFF.

A few counts support this clone. J is TRBJ2-7 and V is TRBV28; the D gene could be TRBD1 or TRBD2 (5 bases each). The germline V gene encodes CDR1 MDHEN and CDR2 SYDVKM. The CDR3 runs 13 residues. Trimming took 6 bases from V and 3 from J, leaving 12 bases between them. The CDR3 reads CASSLGTFYEQYF. The CDR3 DNA reads as TGTGCCAGCAGCTTGGGGACCTTCTACGAGCAGTACTTC. The full variable domain, completed using reference TRBV28 and TRBJ2-7, is DVKVTQSSRYLVKRTGEKVFLECVQDMDHENMFWYRQDPGLGLRLIYFSYDVKMKEKGDIPEGYSVSREKKERFSLILESASTNQTSMYLCASSLGTFYEQYFGPGTRLTVT.

The chain recombines TRBV2 with TRBJ2-5, with D possibly being TRBD2 (6 bases). The CDR3 is 14 amino acids. V gave up 3 bases and J gave up 5 bases, with 13 bases separating them. Germline values: CDR1 SNHLY, CDR2 FYNNEI. CDR3 residues: CASSEGLLGETQYF. CDR3 in DNA: TGTGCCAGCAGTGAGGGACTCTTGGGTGAGACCCAGTACTTC.

The rearrangement links TRBV7-3 to TRBJ1-1, with D perhaps TRBD1 (5 bases). V gave up 5 bases and J gave up 2 bases, with 9 bases separating them. Germline CDR1 and CDR2: SGHTA and FQGTGA. The CDR3 has 13 amino acids. Here the CDR3 reads CASSHGGNTEAFF. The CDR3 DNA follows: TGTGCCAGCAGCCACGGGGGAAACACTGAAGCTTTCTTT.

The V gene is TRBV28, the J gene TRBJ1-1; D gene uncertain. Between the trimmed V and J ends, which lost 5 bases and 7 bases, there was a span of 14 bases. CDR1 MDHEN and CDR2 SYDVKM come from the germline V gene. The CDR3 is 13 residues long. The DNA of the CDR3 is TGTGCCAGCAGTCTAAATACATTACGTGAAGCTTTCTTT. It codes for CASSLNTLREAFF.

The chain combines TRBV15 with TRBJ1-4, with TRBD1 matching 8 bases. J lost 11 bases, V lost 1 base, and 6 bases had no gene match. The CDR3 runs 14 residues. CDR1 is LNHNV and CDR2 is YYDKDF in the germline V gene (reference sequence). The CDR3 sequence: CATSRGEDRDKLFF. The CDR3, as DNA: TGTGCCACCAGCAGAGGCGAGGACAGGGATAAACTGTTTTTT. Looking up the rest from reference TRBV15 and TRBJ1-4 gives the full variable domain: DAMVIQNPRYQVTQFGKPVTLSCSQTLNHNVMYWYQQKSSQAPKLLFHYYDKDFNNEADTPDNFQSRRPNTSFCFLDIRSPGLGDTAMYLCATSRGEDRDKLFFGSGTQLSVL.

The V and J genes are TRBV4-2 and TRBJ2-5; 15 nucleotides agree with TRBD2. Germline V gene sequence: CDR1 LGHNA, CDR2 YNFKEQ. The CDR3 sequence is 16 residues long. Germline trimming cut 0 bases from V and 5 bases from J; bases unmatched to any gene: 1. The CDR3 nucleotides read TGTGCCAGCAGCCAAGATGGGACTAGCGGGGGGGAGACCCAGTACTTC. Amino acid sequence: CASSQDGTSGGETQYF.

The J gene is TRBJ2-2, the V gene TRBV11-3; 7 positions match TRBD1. The CDR3 has 17 amino acids. Trimming took 5 bases from V and 3 from J; bases not matched to a gene: 12. Germline loops: CDR1 SGHNT, CDR2 YENEEA. CDR3 bases: TGTGCCAGCAGCCCCCCCCAACAGGGGCCCTACACCGGGGAGCTGTTTTTT. Protein sequence: CASSPPQQGPYTGELFF.

The CDR3 coding sequence is TGTGCCAGCAGCGTAGTAGGGGGCACAGATACGCAGTATTTT. This encodes CASSVVGGTDTQYF. This chain joins TRBV9 and TRBJ2-3, with a tentative D call TRBD1 (5 bases). Germline loops: CDR1 SGDLS, CDR2 YYNGEE. Trimming took off 0 bases at V and 1 base at J, with 6 bases between the two ends. The CDR3 loop spans 14 amino acids.

The chain joins TRBV7-2 to TRBJ1-3, with D hard to call. Trimming cost V 1 base and J 4 bases, with 14 bases left between them. The length of the CDR3 is 16 residues. Germline V gene sequence: CDR1 SGHTA, CDR2 FQGNSA. The CDR3 DNA reads TGTGCCAGCAGCTTAGTGGGCGGGATCCAAGGAAACACCATATATTTT. This codes for CASSLVGGIQGNTIYF.

J is TRBJ1-1 and V is TRBV5-1; perhaps TRBD1 as D (5 bases). The germline gives CDR1 SGHRS, CDR2 YFSETQ. This CDR3 is 15 amino acids long. V lost 1 base to trimming and J lost 4 bases, with 14 bases between them. This CDR3 reads CASSLSTGPSTEAFF. The CDR3 coding sequence is TGCGCCAGCAGCTTGAGTACGGGACCCTCCACTGAAGCTTTCTTT.

The V call is TRBV24-1, the J call TRBJ1-2, with D hard to call. The V gene lost 12 bases and the J gene lost 4 bases, with 8 bases spanning the gap. CDR3 length: 10 residues. The germline V gene has CDR1 KGHDR and CDR2 SFDVKD. The chain's CDR3 is CALQSYGYTF. The CDR3, as DNA: TGTGCCCTCCAAAGCTATGGCTACACCTTC.

V gene TRBV29-1 combines with J gene TRBJ2-3; 9 bases align to TRBD2. The V and J ends lost 8 bases and 1 base, in that order; junction bases with no gene match: 7. CDR3 length: 14 residues. The germline V gene encodes CDR1 SQVTM and CDR2 ANQGSEA. The CDR3 DNA is TGCAGCAGTAGCGGGGGATCGGGCACAGATACGCAGTATTTT. Translating gives CSSSGGSGTDTQYF.

The V gene is TRBV29-1, the J gene TRBJ1-4, with D uncertain. The V end lost 4 bases, the J end lost 3 bases, and 12 bases lay between the germline ends. The CDR3 contains 14 residues. Germline CDR1 and CDR2: SQVTM and ANQGSEA. The CDR3 loop reads CSVVEASPNEKLFF. CDR3 in DNA: TGCAGCGTTGTGGAGGCTTCTCCTAATGAAAAACTGTTTTTT.

The chain recombines TRBV19 with TRBJ1-6, with no clear D. Germline CDR1 LNHDA, CDR2 SQIVND (reference sequence). The CDR3 has 17 amino acids. V was clipped by 8 bases and J by 0 bases, with 17 bases between them. The CDR3 spells CASRPGSRASYNSPLHF. CDR3 nucleotides: TGTGCCAGTCGACCCGGGAGCCGGGCCTCCTATAATTCACCCCTCCACTTT.

V gene TRBV10-3 combines with J gene TRBJ1-6, with 7 nucleotides matching TRBD1. The CDR3 has 15 amino acids. V gave up 4 bases and J gave up 9 bases; unmatched junction bases: 9. CDR1 and CDR2 (germline): ENHRY, SYGVKD. Written as DNA, the CDR3 is TGTGCCATCAGTGCAAACCAGGGGGACAGTTCACCCCTCCACTTT. It codes for CAISANQGDSSPLHF.

The table lists this clone with a count of one. The rearrangement joins TRBV5-5 to TRBJ1-5; D gene ambiguous. The V gene's germline CDR1 is SGHKS and CDR2 YYEKEE (reference sequence). V was cut by 0 bases and J by 7 bases, with 14 bases left in between. This CDR3 is built from 15 residues. The CDR3 DNA sequence: TGTGCCAGCAGCTTGGGACACAACGTCGGGCAGCCCCAGCATTTT. It specifies CASSLGHNVGQPQHF.

This chain joins TRBV14 and TRBJ2-1, with D possibly matching TRBD2 (6 bases). Germline CDR1 and CDR2: SGHDN and FVKESK. The CDR3 is 12 amino acids. V lost 3 bases and J 15 bases, leaving 15 bases between the germline ends. The DNA of the CDR3 is TGTGCCAGCAGCCAGGAGCGGGCCCGGGCGTTCTTC. It yields the protein CASSQERARAFF.

This sequence joins TRBV11-2 and TRBJ2-5; D is uncertain. The CDR3 is 13 residues long. Germline V gives CDR1 SGHAT, CDR2 FQNNGV. Trimming stripped 3 bases from V and 0 bases from J, with 5 bases between. Here the CDR3 reads CASSFVNQETQYF. In DNA, the CDR3 is TGTGCCAGCAGCTTTGTGAACCAAGAGACCCAGTACTTC.

This sequence joins TRBV18 and TRBJ1-6; no definite D call. The CDR3 consists of 14 residues. Germline CDR1 is KGHSH and CDR2 is LQKENI. Trimming stripped 8 bases from V and 8 bases from J, with 16 bases between. This CDR3 reads CASRAGFTDSPLHF. For the CDR3, the DNA is TGTGCCAGCAGGGCGGGTTTTACGGATTCACCCCTCCACTTT.